The 13 T cell receptor beta chains in this list originate from one sample, sequenced in a study of cytomegalovirus exposure and HLA in healthy donors. The PCR contained 60 Vbeta and 13 Jbeta primers. The data were produced by immunoSEQ multiplex PCR, yet TCRdb's version contains in-frame clones alone and is incomplete. This sample carries tens of thousands of clones, approximately 64% of them seen once, and the ten largest clones take around a fifth. Source material: PBMCs. These receptors originate from a woman aged 45-60 years in good health and CMV-seropositive.

The chain recombines TRBV7-3 with TRBJ1-2; 9 nucleotides agree with TRBD1. V was clipped by 4 bases and J by 3 bases; unmatched bases: 6. The CDR3 runs 15 residues. The germline gives CDR1 SGHTA, CDR2 FQGTGA. CDR3 DNA sequence: TGTGCCAGCAGCTCACAGGGGGCGGCGGACTATGGCTACACCTTC. Amino acid sequence: CASSSQGAADYGYTF. Filled out from reference TRBV7-3 and TRBJ1-2, the complete variable domain reads GAGVSQTPSNKVTEKGKYVELRCDPISGHTALYWYRQSLGQGPEFLIYFQGTGAADDSGLPNDRFFAVRPEGSVSTLKIQRTERGDSAVYLCASSSQGAADYGYTFGSGTRLTVV.

The genes are TRBV7-2 and TRBJ1-2, with TRBD1 identical over 7 bases. Germline loops: CDR1 SGHTA, CDR2 FQGNSA. The CDR3 length is 14 residues. Unmatched junction bases numbered 6, after V lost 7 bases and J lost 1 base. The CDR3 DNA follows: TGTGCCAGCACCCGGACAGGTTATAACTATGGCTACACCTTC. Translating gives CASTRTGYNYGYTF.

This chain connects TRBV28 to TRBJ1-5, with D unresolved. The CDR3 totals 15 residues. The germline V and J ends were trimmed by 2 bases and 0 bases, with 8 bases remaining between them. Germline CDR1 reads MDHEN; CDR2 reads SYDVKM. The chain's CDR3 is CASSLVEVSNQPQHF. The CDR3 DNA is TGTGCCAGCAGTTTAGTAGAGGTTAGCAATCAGCCCCAGCATTTT. The full variable domain, with the rest looked up from reference TRBV28 and TRBJ1-5, is DVKVTQSSRYLVKRTGEKVFLECVQDMDHENMFWYRQDPGLGLRLIYFSYDVKMKEKGDIPEGYSVSREKKERFSLILESASTNQTSMYLCASSLVEVSNQPQHFGDGTRLSIL.

V gene TRBV2 combines with J gene TRBJ1-2; D not certain. Trimming took off 7 bases at V and 4 bases at J, with 16 bases between the two ends. This CDR3 is 14 amino acids long. The germline gives CDR1 SNHLY, CDR2 FYNNEI. The CDR3 nucleotides read TGTGCCAGCAACCCGCCCCGCGCAAGCTATGGCTACACCTTC. Its translation is CASNPPRASYGYTF.

The chain recombines TRBV19 with TRBJ1-6, with TRBD1 matching over 10 bases. After removal of 6 bases from V and 7 bases from J, the junction contained 9 bases not matched to a gene. The CDR3 is 16 amino acids. The V gene's germline CDR1 is LNHDA and CDR2 SQIVND (reference sequence). The CDR3 bases are TGTGCCAGTAGCGAACCGGGACAGGGGAAGAATTCACCCCTCCACTTT. Residues: CASSEPGQGKNSPLHF.

This chain joins TRBV5-1 and TRBJ1-1; D uncertain. Germline V gives CDR1 SGHRS, CDR2 YFSETQ. The CDR3 has 14 amino acids. V was pared by 4 bases and J by 2 bases, with 12 bases between. CDR3 DNA sequence: TGCGCCAGCAGCCCCGCGCTCGCAAACACTGAAGCTTTCTTT. Amino acids: CASSPALANTEAFF.

V gene TRBV6-1 combines with J gene TRBJ1-2, with no clear D. The V gene's germline CDR1 is MNHNS and CDR2 SASEGT. The CDR3 has 15 residues. V was pared by 1 base and J by 8 bases, with 17 bases between. The DNA for the CDR3 is TGTGCCAGCAGTGAAGGGCTGGAACCGACGGGGGGCTACACCTTC. It translates to CASSEGLEPTGGYTF.

This chain connects TRBV7-2 to TRBJ2-7, with a tentative D call TRBD1 (6 bases). CDR1 SGHTA and CDR2 FQGNSA come from the germline V gene. Trimming removed 5 bases from V and 7 bases from J, with 21 bases in between. The CDR3 covers 15 residues. DNA for the CDR3: TGTGCCAGCAGCCTCAGGGGTACCTCCCCGGGTGAGCAGTACTTC. Residues: CASSLRGTSPGEQYF. Supplemented by reference TRBV7-2 and TRBJ2-7, the full variable domain reads GAGVSQSPSNKVTEKGKDVELRCDPISGHTALYWYRQSLGQGLEFLIYFQGNSAPDKSGLPSDRFSAERTGGSVSTLTIQRTQQEDSAVYLCASSLRGTSPGEQYFGPGTRLTVT.

The V and J genes are TRBV7-8 and TRBJ2-6; D possibly corresponds to TRBD1 (6 bases). The length of the CDR3 is 18 residues. V dropped 3 bases and J dropped 4 bases, with 19 bases sitting between them. CDR1 and CDR2 from the germline V gene are SGHVS and FQNEAQ. CDR3 protein: CASSFEGTPRLGANVLTF. The CDR3 region has the DNA TGTGCCAGCAGCTTTGAGGGGACACCCCGATTGGGGGCCAACGTCCTGACTTTC.

V gene TRBV28 combines with J gene TRBJ1-2; the D gene is possibly TRBD1 (5 bases). CDR3 length equals 15 residues. Germline lookup yields CDR1 MDHEN and CDR2 SYDVKM. V was clipped by 3 bases and J by 4 bases, with 15 bases between them. For the CDR3, the DNA is TGTGCCAGCAGTTTCCAGGGTGGGTTGGGCTATGGCTACACCTTC. Amino acid sequence: CASSFQGGLGYGYTF.

This chain links TRBV10-3 with TRBJ2-7, with a tentative D call TRBD1 (5 bases). The CDR3 spans 13 residues. CDR1 and CDR2 (germline): ENHRY, SYGVKD. Trimming cost V 7 bases and J 0 bases, with 10 bases left between them. The CDR3 DNA sequence: TGTGCCATCAAGCCGGACACCTCCTACGAGCAGTACTTC. Translated: CAIKPDTSYEQYF.

The genes are TRBV6-1 and TRBJ2-1; TRBD1 aligns across 9 bases. With V trimmed by 0 bases and J by 10 bases, 13 bases remained unmatched. Germline V CDR1 and CDR2: MNHNS, SASEGT. The CDR3 contains 17 residues. CDR3 in DNA: TGTGCCAGCAGTGAAGCTGGTTGGGGACAGGGATGTCGGGAGCAGTTCTTC. Translating gives CASSEAGWGQGCREQFF.

The CDR3 reads CASSQEVPRGGDLTDTQYF. The CDR3 DNA reads TGTGCCAGCAGCCAAGAAGTGCCCCGGGGCGGGGACCTCACAGATACGCAGTATTTT. J is TRBJ2-3 and V is TRBV4-2, with TRBD2 as a possible D gene (6 bases). Trimming shortened V by 0 bases and J by 2 bases, and 21 bases separated the two germline ends. The length of the CDR3 is 19 residues. Per germline, CDR1 LGHNA and CDR2 YNFKEQ.